This T cell receptor beta chain was captured in a study of identical twins. Whole-study findings and limits: Models predicted less out-of-frame TCR alpha sharing in monozygotic twins than was found.

With regard to this clonotype: Its antigen is undetermined.

Everyone who donated was a healthy Caucasian. This CDR3 comprises 19 residues. The ends lost 2 bases at V and 0 bases at J; junction bases unmatched: 7. CDR1 and CDR2 (germline): ENHRY, SYGVKD. TCRdb fed the 5' RACE reads into MiXCR, producing one record per CDR3 protein. This table has hundreds of thousands of distinct CDR3 sequences, about 20% appearing once. The same data also went into a second study, on T cells expressing NK-cell markers. As that study records: Researchers got TCR beta repertoires out of sorted CD3+CD56+NKG2C+, CD3+CD56+NKG2C- and CD3+CD56-NKG2C+ T cells. One of the eight sequenced donors was seronegative, whereas the other seven were HCMV-seropositive.

This sequence was found in a woman between 18 and 29 years old in good health. Sample: PBMCs. V and J are TRBV10-3 and TRBJ2-1, with 13 positions matching TRBD2. This CDR3 reads CAISEAGTSGTSSYNEQFF. Written as DNA, the CDR3 is TGTGCCATCAGTGAGGCCGGGACTAGCGGGACGAGCTCCTACAATGAGCAGTTCTTC.